The next 25 T cell receptor beta chains were all read from a single sample in a study of blood T cell repertoires in COVID-19. TCRdb's table, derived via immunoSEQ multiplex PCR, lists solely in-frame clones and lacks some. The sample consists of some 360,000 clones, almost 90% of them appearing once. Material: PBMCs or T cells enriched from blood (not recorded which). The receptors were gathered from a woman in her twenties or thirties who had been exposed to COVID-19.

The chain carries TRBV15 and TRBJ2-1; 8 bases agree with TRBD2. CDR1 is LNHNV, CDR2 YYDKDF, per germline (reference sequence). The length of the CDR3 is 14 residues. Losses at the gene ends were 6 bases for V and 7 bases for J; bases not matched to a gene: 8. The CDR3 nucleotides are TGTGCCACCAGTCGGGGACTAGAATGGAATGAGCAGTTCTTC. This codes for CATSRGLEWNEQFF.

V and J are TRBV11-2 and TRBJ2-7; D remains ambiguous. The CDR3 runs to 12 residues. Germline V CDR1 and CDR2: SGHAT, FQNNGV. V was trimmed by 5 bases and J by 4 bases, leaving 9 bases between them. CDR3 nucleotides: TGTGCCAGCAGCCCGAGTCATTACGAGCAGTACTTC. It yields the protein CASSPSHYEQYF.

This clone has just one count. The chain employs TRBV11-2 and TRBJ2-7; D perhaps matches TRBD1 (5 bases). The CDR3 length is 18 residues. V lost 0 bases and J 6 bases, leaving 24 bases between the germline ends. Germline V gives CDR1 SGHAT, CDR2 FQNNGV. CDR3 in DNA: TGTGCCAGCAGCTTAGATCACAGGCCCGGCCCCCGGTCGTCCGAGCAGTACTTC. Its translation is CASSLDHRPGPRSSEQYF.

This sequence joins TRBV28 and TRBJ1-2; 10 positions agree with TRBD1. The ends lost 6 bases at V and 4 bases at J; junction bases unmatched: 8. CDR3 length: 15 amino acids. The germline V gene encodes CDR1 MDHEN and CDR2 SYDVKM. In DNA, the CDR3 is TGTGCCAGCAGCCCCCCGACAGGGGGCGTCTATGGCTACACCTTC. This encodes CASSPPTGGVYGYTF.

The rearrangement joins TRBV28 to TRBJ1-2; 8 positions agree with TRBD1. CDR1 is MDHEN, CDR2 SYDVKM, per germline. The CDR3 is 14 residues long. V lost 6 bases to trimming and J lost 1 base; unmatched junction nucleotides: 4. This chain's CDR3 is CASSPGQGNYGYTF. The CDR3 DNA reads as TGTGCCAGCAGCCCCGGACAGGGTAACTATGGCTACACCTTC.

The rearrangement links TRBV19 to TRBJ1-2; TRBD1 agrees at 8 bases. V was pared by 4 bases and J by 4 bases, with 8 bases of the junction left unmatched. Germline CDR1 and CDR2: LNHDA and SQIVND (reference sequence). The CDR3 extends over 15 amino acids. The chain's CDR3 is CASSTIDRGLYGYTF. CDR3 DNA: TGTGCCAGTAGTACCATAGACAGGGGTCTCTATGGCTACACCTTC.

V and J are TRBV28 and TRBJ2-7; TRBD1 is a possible D gene (6 bases). Germline assignment: CDR1 MDHEN and CDR2 SYDVKM. Trimming shortened V by 7 bases and J by 3 bases, and 16 bases separated the two germline ends. The CDR3 loop spans 14 amino acids. The CDR3 region has the DNA TGTGCCAGCATTCAACCGGGACATAACTACGAGCAGTACTTC. Translating it yields CASIQPGHNYEQYF.

CDR3 in amino acids: CASSSTSDPTGELFF. The CDR3 DNA is TGCGCCAGCAGCTCCACTAGCGATCCCACCGGGGAGCTGTTTTTT. This sequence joins TRBV5-1 and TRBJ2-2; the match to TRBD2 covers 7 bases. The V segment lost 3 bases and the J segment 4 bases; nucleotides outside the gene matches: 6. This CDR3 region has 15 residues. Germline lookup yields CDR1 SGHRS and CDR2 YFSETQ.

This clone appeared once. The chain employs TRBV28 and TRBJ2-7; D gene ambiguous. V lost 5 bases and J 4 bases, leaving 6 bases between the germline ends. The CDR3 contains 11 residues. The V gene's germline CDR1 is MDHEN and CDR2 SYDVKM. The chain's CDR3 is CASSLRYEQYF. DNA of the CDR3: TGTGCCAGCAGTCTCCGTTACGAGCAGTACTTC.

The V call is TRBV19, the J call TRBJ2-1; 8 bases are shared with TRBD2. Trimming cost V 8 bases and J 8 bases; bases outside gene matches: 17. The CDR3 consists of 16 residues. Germline loops: CDR1 LNHDA, CDR2 SQIVND (reference sequence). The CDR3 reads CASRLVGGGRSHEQFF. The CDR3 nucleotides read TGTGCCAGTCGCCTTGTGGGTGGCGGGAGGAGCCATGAGCAGTTCTTC.

This chain links TRBV19 with TRBJ2-2, with a possible D match to TRBD1 (6 bases). Germline CDR1 and CDR2: LNHDA and SQIVND (reference sequence). The CDR3 totals 14 residues. V was pared by 8 bases and J by 0 bases, with 10 bases between. The CDR3 bases are TGTGCCAGTTGGGACAAGGCGAACACCGGGGAGCTGTTTTTT. This sequence encodes CASWDKANTGELFF.

The chain joins TRBV6-1 to TRBJ2-5, with D possibly being TRBD2 (6 bases). CDR3 length: 13 residues. Deletions cut 6 bases from V and 5 bases from J, with 13 bases between. The germline gives CDR1 MNHNS, CDR2 SASEGT. The CDR3, as DNA: TGTGCCAGCAGAGCACTAGCTGGGGAGACCCAGTACTTC. Amino acids: CASRALAGETQYF.

The gene calls are TRBV6-5 and TRBJ2-1; a weak D match, TRBD2 (5 bases). This CDR3 contains 11 residues. CDR1 is MNHEY, CDR2 SVGAGI, per germline. The ends were cut back, 11 bases at V and 4 bases at J, with 9 bases in the middle. The CDR3 reads CALRVYNEQFF. The CDR3 DNA follows: TGTGCCCTGCGGGTTTACAATGAGCAGTTCTTC.

The chain uses TRBV23-1 and TRBJ2-7; D unresolved. TRBV23-1 has ORF status, its function being uncertain. Trimming took 0 bases from V and 0 from J, leaving 15 bases between them. This CDR3 is 17 amino acids long. This CDR3 is CASSQSTGKASSYEQYF. In DNA, the CDR3 is TGCGCCAGCAGTCAATCGACCGGAAAGGCTAGCTCCTACGAGCAGTACTTC.

V gene TRBV2 combines with J gene TRBJ1-2; D unresolved. There are 12 residues in the CDR3. The germline CDR1 and CDR2 sequences are SNHLY and FYNNEI. Trimming left V 4 bases short and J 10 bases short, with 13 bases between. This chain's CDR3 is CASSVRGSDYTF. CDR3 in DNA: TGTGCCAGCAGTGTACGGGGATCGGACTACACCTTC.

This sequence joins TRBV28 and TRBJ1-1; 7 bases align to TRBD1. Germline V gives CDR1 MDHEN, CDR2 SYDVKM. Trimming at V came to 2 bases and at J to 0 bases, leaving 3 bases not matched to a gene. The CDR3 is 15 amino acids. The CDR3 DNA is TGTGCCAGCAGTTTAGGGGGACAGCTGAACACTGAAGCTTTCTTT. Its translation: CASSLGGQLNTEAFF.

The chain is built from TRBV2 and TRBJ1-6, with 7 bases matching TRBD1. V lost 7 bases, J lost 2 bases, and 5 bases stayed unmatched. Germline V gene data show CDR1 as SNHLY and CDR2 as FYNNEI. The CDR3 extends over 15 amino acids. CDR3 residues: CASIQQGPYNSPLHF. Written as DNA, the CDR3 is TGTGCCAGCATCCAACAGGGGCCCTATAATTCACCCCTCCACTTT.

The CDR3 spells CASSLSLSGRGSYNEQFF. The CDR3 DNA follows: TGTGCCAGCAGCTTAAGTCTTAGCGGGAGGGGCTCCTACAATGAGCAGTTCTTC. J is TRBJ2-1 and V is TRBV7-3; 11 bases align to TRBD2. The CDR3 loop spans 18 amino acids. CDR1 is SGHTA, CDR2 FQGTGA, per germline. With 1 base clipped from V and 0 bases from J, the junction kept 5 bases outside the gene matches. The full variable domain, with the rest looked up from reference TRBV7-3 and TRBJ2-1, is GAGVSQTPSNKVTEKGKYVELRCDPISGHTALYWYRQSLGQGPEFLIYFQGTGAADDSGLPNDRFFAVRPEGSVSTLKIQRTERGDSAVYLCASSLSLSGRGSYNEQFFGPGTRLTVL.

The chain recombines TRBV27 with TRBJ2-4, with D unclear. V was pared by 5 bases and J by 9 bases, with 11 bases between. The CDR3 has 12 amino acids. Germline-derived CDR1 and CDR2 are MNHEY and SMNVEV (reference sequence). Written as DNA, the CDR3 is TGTGCCAGCAGTCACCGAGGCAGCATTCAGTACTTC. This codes for CASSHRGSIQYF.

This rearrangement joins TRBV11-2 to TRBJ1-6, with D unresolved. CDR1 is SGHAT and CDR2 is FQNNGV in the germline V gene. The CDR3 runs 15 residues. Deletions cut 5 bases from V and 6 bases from J, with 14 bases between. This CDR3 reads CASSPEGGSNSPLHF. CDR3 sequence (DNA): TGTGCCAGCAGCCCCGAAGGAGGCAGTAATTCACCCCTCCACTTT.

V gene TRBV27 combines with J gene TRBJ2-2; tentatively, D is TRBD2 (6 bases). This CDR3 has 19 amino acids. The V gene lost 5 bases and the J gene lost 0 bases, with 22 bases spanning the gap. CDR1 and CDR2 from the germline V gene are MNHEY and SMNVEV (reference sequence). DNA of the CDR3: TGTGCCAGCAGTCGCGTCCGGATAGCACTAGCTACGAACACCGGGGAGCTGTTTTTT. Protein sequence: CASSRVRIALATNTGELFF.

The rearrangement uses TRBV28 and TRBJ2-1; 14 nucleotides line up with TRBD2. Germline CDR1 reads MDHEN; CDR2 reads SYDVKM. Unmatched junction bases numbered 5, after V lost 2 bases and J lost 8 bases. CDR3 size: 16 residues. CDR3 bases: TGTGCCAGCAGTTTACTGGGGACTAGCGGGAGTTATGAGCAGTTCTTC. Translating gives CASSLLGTSGSYEQFF.

The rearrangement uses TRBV6-5 and TRBJ1-1, with TRBD1 as a possible D gene (5 bases). V was cut by 11 bases and J by 0 bases, with 10 bases left in between. The CDR3 is made up of 12 amino acids. Germline V lookup: CDR1 MNHEY, CDR2 SVGAGI. This chain's CDR3 is CAAGRLNTEAFF. CDR3 nucleotides: TGTGCCGCGGGACGGTTGAACACTGAAGCTTTCTTT.

The genes are TRBV9 and TRBJ2-1; 12 bases agree with TRBD2. CDR1 SGDLS and CDR2 YYNGEE come from the germline V gene. The V and J ends lost 0 bases and 7 bases, in that order; junction bases with no gene match: 5. There are 16 residues in the CDR3. CDR3 nucleotides: TGTGCCAGCAGCGTAGCCCTAGCGGGAGGGGGGAATGAGCAGTTCTTC. This gives the protein CASSVALAGGGNEQFF. The full variable domain, in which reference TRBV9 and TRBJ2-1 provide the parts outside the CDR3, is DSGVTQTPKHLITATGQRVTLRCSPRSGDLSVYWYQQSLDQGLQFLIQYYNGEERAKGNILERFSAQQFPDLHSELNLSSLELGDSALYFCASSVALAGGGNEQFFGPGTRLTVL.

This chain joins TRBV5-1 and TRBJ2-1, with D maybe TRBD2 (5 bases). V lost 0 bases and J lost 8, with 9 bases in between. CDR1 is SGHRS, CDR2 YFSETQ, per germline. The CDR3 spans 13 residues. CDR3: CASSLVGRDEQFF. In nucleotides, the CDR3 is TGCGCCAGCAGCTTGGTGGGGAGAGATGAGCAGTTCTTC.